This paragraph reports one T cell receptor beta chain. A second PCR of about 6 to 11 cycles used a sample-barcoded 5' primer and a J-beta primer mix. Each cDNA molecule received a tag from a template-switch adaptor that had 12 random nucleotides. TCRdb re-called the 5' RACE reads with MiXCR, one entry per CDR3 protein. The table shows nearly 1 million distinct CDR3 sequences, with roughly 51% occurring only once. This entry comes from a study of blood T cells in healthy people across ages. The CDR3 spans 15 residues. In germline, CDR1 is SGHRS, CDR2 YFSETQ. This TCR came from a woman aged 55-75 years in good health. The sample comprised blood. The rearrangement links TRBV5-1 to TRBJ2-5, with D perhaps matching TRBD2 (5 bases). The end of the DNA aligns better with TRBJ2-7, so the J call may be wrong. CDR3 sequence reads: CASSLVRSGTYEQYF. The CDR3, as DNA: TGCGCCAGCAGCTTGGTAAGGAGCGGAACCTACGAGCAGTACTTC.